The 7 T cell receptor beta chains below come from one sample, sequenced in a study of blood T cell repertoires in COVID-19. The table came from immunoSEQ multiplex PCR; TCRdb's copy has only in-frame clones and leaves some out. The data hold 90,000 to 150,000 clones, with 70% to 80% observed a single time. Material: peripheral blood. All receptors derive from a woman of 80 years or more with acute or convalescent COVID-19.

The CDR3 DNA reads TGTGCCAGCAGTTTAGGGCTAAGAGAGACCCAGTACTTC. It yields the protein CASSLGLRETQYF. V and J are TRBV7-3 and TRBJ2-5; D unclear. V was cut by 6 bases and J by 4 bases, with 12 bases left in between. This CDR3 is built from 13 residues. Germline CDR1 is SGHTA and CDR2 is FQGTGA.

This clone was found once. The V and J genes are TRBV7-2 and TRBJ2-3, with D tentatively TRBD2 (6 bases). Trimming took 9 bases from V and 1 from J, leaving 11 bases between them. Germline CDR1 is SGHTA and CDR2 is FQGNSA. CDR3 length: 13 residues. In nucleotides, the CDR3 is TGTGCCAGTGGGGCGGGGCGCACAGATACGCAGTATTTT. The encoded protein is CASGAGRTDTQYF.

The chain links TRBV29-1 to TRBJ2-6; 8 bases fit TRBD1. The CDR3 has 16 amino acids. Unmatched junction bases numbered 8, after V lost 6 bases and J lost 1 base. Germline-derived CDR1 and CDR2 are SQVTM and ANQGSEA. The CDR3 DNA follows: TGCAGCGTCTCAGGGGGCCGGCTGTCTGGGGCCAACGTCCTGACTTTC. It codes for CSVSGGRLSGANVLTF.

This sequence joins TRBV7-2 and TRBJ2-1; 7 bases line up with TRBD2. Germline V gene data show CDR1 as SGHTA and CDR2 as FQGNSA. CDR3 length: 14 amino acids. V lost 2 bases to trimming and J lost 9 bases; unmatched junction nucleotides: 7. CDR3 DNA sequence: TGTGCCAGCAGCTTATACTCGGGGGGTGGTGAGCAGTTCTTC. Its translation is CASSLYSGGGEQFF.

The gene calls are TRBV5-1 and TRBJ1-2; a weak D match, TRBD1 (6 bases). The V end was cut by 4 bases, the J end by 0 bases, with 10 bases between. The CDR3 sequence is 14 residues long. Germline V CDR1 and CDR2: SGHRS, YFSETQ. CDR3 in amino acids: CASSQDSTNYGYTF. The CDR3 DNA sequence: TGCGCCAGCAGCCAGGACAGTACTAACTATGGCTACACCTTC.

The chain links TRBV5-4 to TRBJ2-1; D may be TRBD2 (5 bases). Per the germline V gene, CDR1 is SGHNT and CDR2 is YYREEE (reference sequence). This CDR3 region has 15 residues. The V gene lost 4 bases and the J gene lost 0 bases, with 11 bases spanning the gap. CDR3 protein: CASSPGLSSYNEQFF. In nucleotides, the CDR3 is TGTGCCAGCAGCCCCGGACTGAGCTCCTACAATGAGCAGTTCTTC.

V is TRBV5-1 and J is TRBJ1-1, with TRBD1 matching over 7 bases. The CDR3 is 13 residues long. The germline V gene has CDR1 SGHRS and CDR2 YFSETQ. After removal of 2 bases from V and 5 bases from J, the junction contained 3 bases not matched to a gene. The DNA for the CDR3 is TGCGCCAGCAGCTTTAACAGGGGTACTGAAGCTTTCTTT. It codes for CASSFNRGTEAFF. Supplemented by reference TRBV5-1 and TRBJ1-1, the full variable domain reads KAGVTQTPRYLIKTRGQQVTLSCSPISGHRSVSWYQQTPGQGLQFLFEYFSETQRNKGNFPGRFSGRQFSNSRSEMNVSTLELGDSALYLCASSFNRGTEAFFGQGTRLTVV.